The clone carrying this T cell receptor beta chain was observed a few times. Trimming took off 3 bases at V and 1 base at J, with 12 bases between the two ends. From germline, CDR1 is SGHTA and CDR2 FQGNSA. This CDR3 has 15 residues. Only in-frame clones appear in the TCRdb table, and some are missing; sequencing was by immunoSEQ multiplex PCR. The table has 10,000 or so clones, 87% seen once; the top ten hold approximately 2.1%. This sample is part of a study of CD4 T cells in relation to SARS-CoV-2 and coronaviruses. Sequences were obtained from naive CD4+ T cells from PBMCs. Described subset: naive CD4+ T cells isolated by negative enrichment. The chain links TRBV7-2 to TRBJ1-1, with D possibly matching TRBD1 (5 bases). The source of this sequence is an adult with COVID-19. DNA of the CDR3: TGTGCCAGCAGCTTCCAGGGCTTCCGGAACACTGAAGCTTTCTTT. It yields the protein CASSFQGFRNTEAFF.